Below, 20 T cell receptor beta chains from the same sample are listed, as sequenced in a study of cytomegalovirus exposure and HLA in healthy donors. With 60 Vbeta and 13 Jbeta primers, the PCR was carried out. This table comes from immunoSEQ multiplex PCR, and its TCRdb copy is limited to in-frame clones, with some not included. This sample yields around 150,000 clones, of which about 68% are seen a single time; roughly 1.7% belongs to the top ten. Sequencing used PBMCs. The receptors here all came from a human donor in good health.

This clone was observed a single time. The sample holds other DNA sequences that translate to the same CDR3. The V gene is TRBV4-1, the J gene TRBJ2-5, with 7 bases lining up with TRBD1. This CDR3 has 15 residues. Germline V gene data show CDR1 as MGHRA and CDR2 as YSYEKL. V lost 3 bases, J lost 2 bases, and 6 bases stayed unmatched. CDR3 protein: CASSQGLGQQETQYF. The CDR3 region has the DNA TGCGCCAGCAGCCAGGGTCTGGGACAGCAAGAGACCCAGTACTTC.

This sequence joins TRBV4-1 and TRBJ2-1; D unresolved. V was shortened by 0 bases and J by 8 bases, with 5 bases between the two germline ends. Germline CDR1 MGHRA, CDR2 YSYEKL. CDR3 length equals 12 residues. The CDR3 spells CASSQDLDEQFF. In nucleotides, the CDR3 is TGCGCCAGCAGCCAAGATCTAGATGAGCAGTTCTTC.

This clone was recorded a few times. The V gene is TRBV4-3, the J gene TRBJ1-1; D is undetermined. Trimming removed 0 bases from V and 1 base from J, with 9 bases in between. The CDR3 spans 15 residues. Germline loops: CDR1 LGHNA, CDR2 YSLEER. CDR3 sequence (DNA): TGCGCCAGCAGCCAAGATCTATCCGGGAACACTGAAGCTTTCTTT. Residues: CASSQDLSGNTEAFF.

This clone turned up a few times. The rearrangement links TRBV19 to TRBJ2-7, with D perhaps TRBD1 (6 bases). Looked up from germline, CDR1 is LNHDA and CDR2 is SQIVND (reference sequence). With 4 bases removed from V and 8 bases from J, the gap between germline ends came to 9 bases. This CDR3 spans 11 amino acids. The CDR3 region is CASSRGQKQYF. CDR3 sequence (DNA): TGTGCCAGTAGTAGAGGACAGAAGCAGTACTTC. Supplemented by reference TRBV19 and TRBJ2-7, the full variable domain reads DGGITQSPKYLFRKEGQNVTLSCEQNLNHDAMYWYRQDPGQGLRLIYYSQIVNDFQKGDIAEGYSVSREKKESFPLTVTSAQKNPTAFYLCASSRGQKQYFGPGTRLTVT.

The chain uses TRBV19 and TRBJ1-2, with TRBD1 matching 9 bases. Germline trimming cut 7 bases from V and 5 bases from J; bases unmatched to any gene: 8. The CDR3 has 14 residues. Per germline, CDR1 LNHDA and CDR2 SQIVND (reference sequence). The CDR3 spells CASTTDRGSYGYTF. In DNA, the CDR3 is TGTGCCAGTACCACGGACAGGGGCTCTTATGGCTACACCTTC.

The CDR3 loop reads CASRAGGKNIQYF. The DNA of the CDR3 is TGTGCCAGCAGAGCGGGTGGCAAAAACATTCAGTACTTC. The chain combines TRBV6-1 with TRBJ2-4; a weak D match, TRBD2 (6 bases). The CDR3 is made up of 13 amino acids. Germline CDR1 MNHNS, CDR2 SASEGT. The V end was cut by 6 bases, the J end by 3 bases, with 9 bases between.

J is TRBJ1-4 and V is TRBV4-2; TRBD1 matches 8 bases. Germline-derived CDR1 and CDR2 are LGHNA and YNFKEQ. This CDR3 is built from 14 residues. V was clipped by 8 bases and J by 8 bases; unmatched bases: 10. The CDR3 bases are TGTGCCAGCGGATGGACAGGGCCCGAGGAAAAACTGTTTTTT. This codes for CASGWTGPEEKLFF.

The chain joins TRBV5-6 to TRBJ2-2; 8 nucleotides agree with TRBD1. The CDR3 is 15 residues long. V was pared by 2 bases and J by 7 bases, with 7 bases of the junction left unmatched. In germline, CDR1 is SGHDT, CDR2 YYEEEE. The CDR3 loop is CASSFRDRHGGELFF. The DNA for the CDR3 is TGTGCCAGCAGCTTTAGGGACAGGCACGGCGGGGAGCTGTTTTTT.

The chain uses TRBV11-2 and TRBJ2-1, with TRBD2 matching over 8 bases. This CDR3 region has 17 residues. Losses at the gene ends were 5 bases for V and 4 bases for J; bases not matched to a gene: 13. Germline assignment: CDR1 SGHAT and CDR2 FQNNGV. The CDR3, as DNA: TGTGCCAGCAGCCCACCCCCGGGGGCGGGAGGTTACAATGAGCAGTTCTTC. Encoded protein: CASSPPPGAGGYNEQFF. The complete variable domain, with remaining parts taken from reference TRBV11-2 and TRBJ2-1, reads EAGVAQSPRYKIIEKRQSVAFWCNPISGHATLYWYQQILGQGPKLLIQFQNNGVVDDSQLPKDRFSAERLKGVDSTLKIQPAKLEDSAVYLCASSPPPGAGGYNEQFFGPGTRLTVL.

This chain joins TRBV4-2 and TRBJ1-2; 8 bases match TRBD1. V lost 0 bases and J lost 8; bases outside the gene matches: 5. Germline-derived CDR1 and CDR2 are LGHNA and YNFKEQ. The CDR3 covers 14 residues. The CDR3 DNA follows: TGTGCCAGCAGCCAAGACCAGGGGGCAAGAGGCTACACCTTC. Translation gives CASSQDQGARGYTF.

The gene calls are TRBV28 and TRBJ2-6; the match to TRBD1 covers 9 bases. Germline V lookup: CDR1 MDHEN, CDR2 SYDVKM. The CDR3 sequence is 16 residues long. V dropped 7 bases and J dropped 2; count of bases not matched to a gene: 6. CDR3 sequence (DNA): TGTGCCAGCACTGTACAGGGGGCGCCTGGGGCCAACGTCCTGACTTTC. Protein sequence: CASTVQGAPGANVLTF.

V is TRBV10-3 and J is TRBJ2-7, with D possibly being TRBD2 (5 bases). The CDR3 is 17 amino acids. Trimming stripped 5 bases from V and 3 bases from J, with 23 bases between. The germline gives CDR1 ENHRY, CDR2 SYGVKD. CDR3 bases: TGTGCCATCAGTCCACCCCCTTTAGTCGCGGGTGGCTACGAGCAGTACTTC. Protein: CAISPPPLVAGGYEQYF.

J is TRBJ1-4 and V is TRBV6-5; no firm D call. CDR3 length: 14 residues. V lost 6 bases and J 3 bases, leaving 11 bases between the germline ends. Germline V gene sequence: CDR1 MNHEY, CDR2 SVGAGI. The CDR3: CASREGSSNEKLFF. The CDR3 DNA reads as TGTGCCAGCAGGGAGGGTAGTTCTAATGAAAAACTGTTTTTT.

The CDR3 DNA reads TGTGCCAGCAGTGAGGGGCTGGGGACCCAGTACTTC. It yields the protein CASSEGLGTQYF. The chain combines TRBV6-1 with TRBJ2-5, with a weak D call TRBD1 (5 bases). The CDR3 totals 12 residues. V was shortened by 3 bases and J by 7 bases, with 9 bases between the two germline ends. Germline values: CDR1 MNHNS, CDR2 SASEGT.

The DNA for the CDR3 is TGTGCCAGCAGCTTAGTGACAGCCACAGATACGCAGTATTTT. This encodes CASSLVTATDTQYF. This rearrangement joins TRBV13 to TRBJ2-3; the D gene is possibly TRBD1 (5 bases). The CDR3 extends over 14 amino acids. Trimming stripped 1 base from V and 2 bases from J, with 7 bases between. Looked up from germline, CDR1 is PRHDT and CDR2 is FYEKMQ (reference sequence).

The chain uses TRBV25-1 and TRBJ2-7; a weak D match, TRBD1 (6 bases). Germline CDR1 reads MGHDK; CDR2 reads SYGVNS. The CDR3 sequence is 11 residues long. V was shortened by 11 bases and J by 3 bases, with 11 bases between the two germline ends. The CDR3 nucleotides are TGTGCCGTACAACAGGGCTACGAGCAGTACTTC. Its translation: CAVQQGYEQYF.

This chain links TRBV11-2 with TRBJ2-5, with TRBD2 identical over 9 bases. J lost 5 bases, V lost 2 bases, and 6 bases had no gene match. The CDR3 runs to 15 residues. Germline CDR1 and CDR2: SGHAT and FQNNGV. In nucleotides, the CDR3 is TGTGCCAGCAGCTTAATCGCGGGAGGGCCGGAGACCCAGTACTTC. It codes for CASSLIAGGPETQYF. Based on the CDR3 plus reference TRBV11-2 and TRBJ2-5, the full variable domain is EAGVAQSPRYKIIEKRQSVAFWCNPISGHATLYWYQQILGQGPKLLIQFQNNGVVDDSQLPKDRFSAERLKGVDSTLKIQPAKLEDSAVYLCASSLIAGGPETQYFGPGTRLLVL.

This clone has more than one count but fewer than ten. The gene calls are TRBV7-9 and TRBJ2-7; TRBD2 is a possible D gene (6 bases). The V end lost 4 bases, the J end lost 1 base, and 17 bases lay between the germline ends. The CDR3 is 16 amino acids. Germline assignment: CDR1 SEHNR and CDR2 FQNEAQ (reference sequence). The CDR3 bases are TGTGCCAGCAGCTCCTCTACGGGACTGCGATCCTACGAGCAGTACTTC. It translates to CASSSSTGLRSYEQYF.

The chain combines TRBV7-9 with TRBJ1-2, with D possibly being TRBD1 (6 bases). In germline, CDR1 is SEHNR, CDR2 FQNEAQ (reference sequence). The CDR3 loop spans 13 amino acids. V was trimmed by 1 base and J by 8 bases, leaving 11 bases between them. In DNA, the CDR3 is TGTGCCAGCAGCTTAGGGACAGCTGACGGCTACACCTTC. Its translation is CASSLGTADGYTF. The entire variable domain, with the rest obtained from reference TRBV7-9 and TRBJ1-2, is as follows: DTGVSQNPRHKITKRGQNVTFRCDPISEHNRLYWYRQTLGQGPEFLTYFQNEAQLEKSRLLSDRFSAERPKGSFSTLEIQRTEQGDSAMYLCASSLGTADGYTFGSGTRLTVV.

This sequence joins TRBV19 and TRBJ2-2; TRBD2 agrees at 12 bases. Germline CDR1 LNHDA, CDR2 SQIVND (reference sequence). CDR3 length: 17 residues. Trimming cost V 5 bases and J 3 bases; bases outside gene matches: 7. CDR3 sequence: CASSPETSGSHTGELFF. The CDR3 region has the DNA TGTGCCAGTAGTCCGGAGACTAGCGGGAGTCACACCGGGGAGCTGTTTTTT. The complete variable domain, with remaining parts taken from reference TRBV19 and TRBJ2-2, reads DGGITQSPKYLFRKEGQNVTLSCEQNLNHDAMYWYRQDPGQGLRLIYYSQIVNDFQKGDIAEGYSVSREKKESFPLTVTSAQKNPTAFYLCASSPETSGSHTGELFFGEGSRLTVL.